These 20 T cell receptor beta chains originate from one sample sequenced in a study of regulatory T cells in long-lasting Graves disease. The time point: newly diagnosed GD, antithyroid drugs for less than 3 months. TCR sequences were obtained from RNA taken from PBMCs. To make TCR beta libraries, researchers used iRepertoire HTBI primers and Arm-PCR of CDR3 regions. TCRdb fed the multiplex PCR reads into MiXCR, producing one record per CDR3 protein. Of under 500,000 distinct CDR3 sequences listed, 16% are singletons. The same sample was also studied in work on T cells in Graves' hyperthyroidism and ophthalmopathy.

This specimen consisted of peripheral blood mononuclear cells (PBMCs), obtained at new diagnosis, from a patient treated with antithyroid drugs. The receptors were sampled from a woman in her 30s with Graves disease.

Many counts were recorded for this clonotype. The chain uses TRBV20-1 and TRBJ1-6, with D tentatively TRBD1 (6 bases). V was pared by 0 bases and J by 8 bases, with 14 bases between. Germline assignment: CDR1 DFQATT and CDR2 SNEGSKA (reference sequence). This CDR3 spans 15 amino acids. CDR3 sequence (DNA): TGCAGTGCTAGAGAAGAGACAGGCCCTTATTCACCCCTCCACTTT. Residues: CSAREETGPYSPLHF.

Only a few counts were recorded for this clonotype. The gene calls are TRBV7-9 and TRBJ2-7; possibly TRBD2 for D (6 bases). The CDR3 contains 14 residues. V gave up 6 bases and J gave up 5 bases, with 17 bases separating them. Germline CDR1 SEHNR, CDR2 FQNEAQ (reference sequence). CDR3 loop: CASSFRGSGDEQYF. As DNA, the CDR3 is TGTGCCAGCAGTTTTCGGGGGTCGGGAGACGAGCAGTACTTC.

This clonotype has a count of ten or more. The chain links TRBV29-1 to TRBJ1-2; TRBD1 matches 8 bases. Germline V CDR1 and CDR2: SQVTM, ANQGSEA. The CDR3 loop spans 13 amino acids. Trimming removed 2 bases from V and 6 bases from J; junction bases left unmatched: 5. Written as DNA, the CDR3 is TGCAGCGTTGAAAGGGGCAGGGGGCATGGCTACACCTTC. Its translation is CSVERGRGHGYTF.

In its sample, this clonotype was seen a few times. The chain is built from TRBV28 and TRBJ2-3, with 7 positions matching TRBD1. Germline V gene data show CDR1 as MDHEN and CDR2 as SYDVKM. With 10 bases clipped from V and 5 bases from J, the junction kept 12 bases outside the gene matches. CDR3 length: 14 residues. The DNA for the CDR3 is TGTGCCACGATCGGCGTCCACAGGGGAGATACGCAGTATTTT. It encodes CATIGVHRGDTQYF. The full variable domain, with the rest looked up from reference TRBV28 and TRBJ2-3, is DVKVTQSSRYLVKRTGEKVFLECVQDMDHENMFWYRQDPGLGLRLIYFSYDVKMKEKGDIPEGYSVSREKKERFSLILESASTNQTSMYLCATIGVHRGDTQYFGPGTRLTVL.

This clonotype has more than one count but fewer than ten. Because the CDR3 is missing its conserved closing phenylalanine or tryptophan, this is likely a read error. DNA of the CDR3: TGTGCCAGCAGCATAGGACTAGCCCCAAACAATGAGCAGTTCCTC. Translation gives CASSIGLAPNNEQFL. The rearrangement links TRBV7-3 to TRBJ2-1; 8 bases line up with TRBD2. This CDR3 spans 15 amino acids. CDR1 and CDR2 from the germline V gene are SGHTA and FQGTGA. V was pared by 5 bases and J by 5 bases, with 8 bases of the junction left unmatched.

V usage is TRBV28 and J usage is TRBJ2-7, with 8 bases that match TRBD2. The CDR3 has 14 residues. V lost 5 bases to trimming and J lost 6 bases; unmatched junction nucleotides: 9. Germline loops: CDR1 MDHEN, CDR2 SYDVKM. The CDR3 region has the DNA TGTGCCAGCAGTCTACTAGCGGAGCGGGGCGAGCAGTACTTC. It translates to CASSLLAERGEQYF.

This clonotype occurred many times. The chain couples TRBV3-1 to TRBJ2-1; 11 bases match TRBD1. The CDR3 runs to 18 residues. The V gene's germline CDR1 is LGHDT and CDR2 YNNKEL (reference sequence). Losses at the gene ends were 3 bases for V and 6 bases for J; bases not matched to a gene: 13. CDR3 sequence: CASSHSWGTGGGANEQFF. Here the CDR3 DNA reads TGTGCCAGCAGCCATTCCTGGGGGACAGGGGGAGGGGCCAATGAGCAGTTCTTC.

The sample holds a few counts of this clonotype. The J gene is TRBJ2-3, the V gene TRBV15; D unresolved. The CDR3 length is 13 residues. Germline assignment: CDR1 LNHNV and CDR2 YYDKDF (reference sequence). The V end lost 5 bases, the J end lost 0 bases, and 6 bases lay between the germline ends. As DNA, the CDR3 is TGTGCCACCAGCCAGGTTAGCACAGATACGCAGTATTTT. It yields the protein CATSQVSTDTQYF.

This clonotype was seen ten or more times. The J gene is TRBJ2-7, the V gene TRBV6-9; 7 nucleotides align to TRBD2. V dropped 3 bases and J dropped 2; count of bases not matched to a gene: 4. The CDR3 sequence is 14 residues long. Germline lookup yields CDR1 MNHGY and CDR2 SVAAGI. This chain's CDR3 is CASSYSRGAYEQYF. Here the CDR3 DNA reads TGTGCCAGCAGTTACTCCCGGGGGGCCTACGAGCAGTACTTC.

This clonotype occurred many times. The chain carries TRBV12-3 or TRBV12-4 and TRBJ2-7, with TRBD1 identical over 9 bases. The ends lost 6 bases at V and 3 bases at J; junction bases unmatched: 6. The CDR3 length is 14 residues. The CDR3 DNA reads as TGTGCCAGCAGCGACCGGGACAGGGACTACGAGCAGTACTTC. This codes for CASSDRDRDYEQYF.

Many counts were recorded for this clonotype. This chain links TRBV6-1 with TRBJ1-1, with D uncertain. V lost 8 bases to trimming and J lost 0 bases, with 13 bases between them. Germline V gene lookup returns CDR1 MNHNS and CDR2 SASEGT. This CDR3 region has 14 residues. The CDR3 DNA is TGTGCCAGCCTTACGCCACATTTGAACACTGAAGCTTTCTTT. This gives the protein CASLTPHLNTEAFF.

This clonotype was counted many times. The V call is TRBV5-1, the J call TRBJ1-1; D call uncertain. CDR1 is SGHRS and CDR2 is YFSETQ in the germline V gene. CDR3 size: 14 residues. V was pared by 6 bases and J by 8 bases, with 20 bases between. CDR3 amino acids: CASKGSHRQAEAFF. The CDR3 nucleotides are TGCGCCAGCAAGGGTTCCCATAGGCAGGCCGAAGCTTTCTTT.

This clonotype has a count of ten or more. The junction differs from germline at one of its ends, possibly a read error. J is TRBJ2-1 and V is TRBV6-1; no reliable D call. The CDR3 is made up of 15 amino acids. Germline V gene lookup returns CDR1 MNHNS and CDR2 SASEGT. CDR3 in DNA: TGTGCCAGCAGTGAAGTGATGGGCTCCGACAATGAGCAGTTCTTC. Translation gives CASSEVMGSDNEQFF.

The chain links TRBV5-1 to TRBJ2-5, with a possible D match to TRBD2 (6 bases). With 1 base removed from V and 0 bases from J, the gap between germline ends came to 13 bases. The germline gives CDR1 SGHRS, CDR2 YFSETQ. This CDR3 comprises 16 residues. The CDR3 sequence: CASSLRPGLHQETQYF. The CDR3 DNA reads as TGCGCCAGCAGCTTGCGACCCGGACTACACCAAGAGACCCAGTACTTC.

This clonotype came up a few times. The chain carries TRBV13 and TRBJ1-2, with D perhaps TRBD1 (6 bases). Germline CDR1 reads PRHDT; CDR2 reads FYEKMQ (reference sequence). The CDR3 has 15 residues. Trimming removed 11 bases at V and 8 bases at J, with 27 bases between. CDR3 in amino acids: CAGPGGVQGRGGYTF. CDR3 DNA sequence: TGTGCCGGACCCGGGGGTGTACAGGGACGAGGAGGCTACACCTTC.

This clonotype was observed a handful of times. This rearrangement joins TRBV6-2 or TRBV6-3 to TRBJ2-4; either TRBD1 or TRBD2 may supply D (5 bases each). The CDR3 contains 17 residues. Trimming cost V 5 bases and J 4 bases, with 21 bases left between them. Germline CDR1 and CDR2: MNHEY and SVGEGT. CDR3 residues: CASSEGVMGVRKNIQYF. The CDR3 nucleotides are TGTGCCAGCAGTGAAGGGGTGATGGGGGTTAGAAAAAACATTCAGTACTTC.

This clonotype has just a few counts. This chain joins TRBV18 and TRBJ2-7; possibly TRBD1 for D (5 bases). Germline loops: CDR1 KGHSH, CDR2 LQKENI. This CDR3 contains 15 residues. V gave up 2 bases and J gave up 6 bases, with 17 bases separating them. The CDR3: CASSPTGYPLGEQYF. In nucleotides, the CDR3 is TGTGCCAGCTCACCAACAGGTTACCCTTTGGGCGAGCAGTACTTC.

About this clonotype: It is likely a read error, because the conserved phenylalanine at the end of the CDR3 is missing. J is TRBJ2-7 and V is TRBV2; D may match TRBD1 or TRBD2 (5 bases each). Germline CDR1 reads SNHLY; CDR2 reads FYNNEI. This CDR3 is built from 14 residues. V was trimmed by 7 bases and J by 0 bases, leaving 13 bases between them. CDR3 amino acids: CASKGTAGSYEQYS. CDR3 in DNA: TGTGCCAGCAAAGGGACGGCCGGCTCCTACGAGCAGTACTCC.

This clonotype was observed at least ten times. The genes are TRBV7-3 and TRBJ2-3; 11 nucleotides align to TRBD2. Germline V gene sequence: CDR1 SGHTA, CDR2 FQGTGA. This CDR3 comprises 15 residues. V was clipped by 6 bases and J by 6 bases; unmatched bases: 8. The CDR3: CASSETSGIADTQYF. Written as DNA, the CDR3 is TGTGCCAGCAGTGAGACTAGCGGGATTGCGGATACGCAGTATTTT.

This clonotype was recorded many times. The V and J genes are TRBV28 and TRBJ2-1, with D tentatively TRBD2 (6 bases). Germline CDR1 reads MDHEN; CDR2 reads SYDVKM. The V gene lost 10 bases and the J gene lost 5 bases, with 18 bases spanning the gap. The CDR3 extends over 14 amino acids. CDR3 nucleotide sequence: TGTGCCATAGGAGGTAGCGGAGTTAACAATGAGCAGTTCTTC. It is translated as CAIGGSGVNNEQFF.